The entry below describes one T cell receptor (beta chain). Germline V gene data show CDR1 as ENHRY and CDR2 as SYGVKD. Deletions cut 0 bases from V and 4 bases from J, with 13 bases between. This CDR3 region has 15 residues. The data are from a study of T cell responses to AZD1222 COVID-19 vaccine. The assay was immunoSEQ multiplex PCR, and TCRdb's table has in-frame clones only and misses some. The table includes about 87,000 clones, around 91% detected once. Sequenced material: peripheral blood, taken on day 0 of AZD1222 vaccination. The sequence was collected from an adult in good health. The gene calls are TRBV10-3 and TRBJ2-7; D may match TRBD1 or TRBD2 (6 bases each). In DNA form, the CDR3 reads TGTGCCATCAGTGAGTCGTCTTCGGGGGCTTACGAGCAGTACTTC. Amino acids: CAISESSSGAYEQYF.